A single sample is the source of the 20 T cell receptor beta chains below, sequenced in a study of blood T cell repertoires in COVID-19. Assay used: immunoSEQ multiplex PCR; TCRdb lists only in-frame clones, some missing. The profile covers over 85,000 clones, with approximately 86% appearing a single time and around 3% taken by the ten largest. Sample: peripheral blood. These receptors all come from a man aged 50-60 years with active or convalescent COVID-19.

The CDR3 bases are TGTGCCAGCAGTGACCAAGCGGGGGTGTATACGCAGTATTTT. The encoded protein is CASSDQAGVYTQYF. V and J are TRBV2 and TRBJ2-3; 8 nucleotides align to TRBD2. There are 14 residues in the CDR3. J gave up 7 bases and V 3 bases, and 6 bases lay outside the gene matches. Germline CDR1 SNHLY, CDR2 FYNNEI. The full variable domain, rest sourced from reference TRBV2 and TRBJ2-3, is EPEVTQTPSHQVTQMGQEVILRCVPISNHLYFYWYRQILGQKVEFLVSFYNNEISEKSEIFDDQFSVERPDGSNFTLKIRSTKLEDSAMYFCASSDQAGVYTQYFGPGTRLTVL.

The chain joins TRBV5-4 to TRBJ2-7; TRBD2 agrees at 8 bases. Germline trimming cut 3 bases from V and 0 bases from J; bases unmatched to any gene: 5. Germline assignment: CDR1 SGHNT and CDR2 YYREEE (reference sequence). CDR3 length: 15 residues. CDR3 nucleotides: TGTGCCAGCAGCTCTAAGCGGGGGAGCTCCTACGAGCAGTACTTC. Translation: CASSSKRGSSYEQYF.

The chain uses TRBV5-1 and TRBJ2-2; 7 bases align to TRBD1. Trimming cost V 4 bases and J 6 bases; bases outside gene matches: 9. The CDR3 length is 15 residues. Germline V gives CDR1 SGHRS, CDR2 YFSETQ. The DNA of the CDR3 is TGCGCCAGCAGCCCGGGTGGACAGGCGGCCGGGGAGCTGTTTTTT. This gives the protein CASSPGGQAAGELFF.

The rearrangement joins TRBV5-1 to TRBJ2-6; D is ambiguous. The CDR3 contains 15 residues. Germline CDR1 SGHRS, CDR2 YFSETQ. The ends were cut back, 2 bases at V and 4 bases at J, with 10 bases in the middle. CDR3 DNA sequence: TGCGCCAGCAGCTTAAGTCCAGGAGGGGCCAACGTCCTGACTTTC. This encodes CASSLSPGGANVLTF.

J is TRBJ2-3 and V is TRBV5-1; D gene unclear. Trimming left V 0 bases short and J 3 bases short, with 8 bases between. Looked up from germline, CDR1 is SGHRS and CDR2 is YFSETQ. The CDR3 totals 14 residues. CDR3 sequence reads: CASSLGSRTDTQYF. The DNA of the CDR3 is TGCGCCAGCAGCTTGGGTAGCCGTACAGATACGCAGTATTTT.

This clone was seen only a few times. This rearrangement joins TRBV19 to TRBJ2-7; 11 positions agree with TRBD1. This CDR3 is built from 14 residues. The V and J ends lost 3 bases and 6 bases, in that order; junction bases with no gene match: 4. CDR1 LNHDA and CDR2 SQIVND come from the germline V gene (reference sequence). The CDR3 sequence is CASSMRTGGFEQYF. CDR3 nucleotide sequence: TGTGCCAGTAGTATGCGGACAGGGGGCTTCGAGCAGTACTTC.

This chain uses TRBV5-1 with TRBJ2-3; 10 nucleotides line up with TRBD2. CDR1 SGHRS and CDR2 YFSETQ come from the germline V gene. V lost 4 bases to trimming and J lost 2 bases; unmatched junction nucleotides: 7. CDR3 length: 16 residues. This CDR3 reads CASSTGAGGPTDTQYF. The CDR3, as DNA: TGCGCCAGCAGCACCGGAGCGGGGGGGCCCACAGATACGCAGTATTTT.

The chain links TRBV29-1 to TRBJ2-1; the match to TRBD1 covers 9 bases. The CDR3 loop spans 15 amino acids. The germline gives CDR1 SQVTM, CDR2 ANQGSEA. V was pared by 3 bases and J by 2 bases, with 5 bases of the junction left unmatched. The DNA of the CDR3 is TGCAGCGTTGAGATTACAGGGGGCCCCTACAATGAGCAGTTCTTC. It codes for CSVEITGGPYNEQFF.

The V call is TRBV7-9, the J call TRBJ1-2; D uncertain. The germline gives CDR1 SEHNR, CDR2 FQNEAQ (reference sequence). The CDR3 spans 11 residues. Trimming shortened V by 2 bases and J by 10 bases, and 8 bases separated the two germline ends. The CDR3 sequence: CASSLSQYYTF. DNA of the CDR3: TGTGCCAGCAGCTTAAGTCAGTACTACACCTTC.

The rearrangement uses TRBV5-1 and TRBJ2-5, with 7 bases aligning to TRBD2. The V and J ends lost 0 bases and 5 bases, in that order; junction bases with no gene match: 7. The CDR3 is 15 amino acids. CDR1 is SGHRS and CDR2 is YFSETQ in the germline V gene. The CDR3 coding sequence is TGCGCCAGCAGCTTGGGAGCAGGGAGGGAGGAGACCCAGTACTTC. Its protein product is CASSLGAGREETQYF. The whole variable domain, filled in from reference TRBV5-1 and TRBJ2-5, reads KAGVTQTPRYLIKTRGQQVTLSCSPISGHRSVSWYQQTPGQGLQFLFEYFSETQRNKGNFPGRFSGRQFSNSRSEMNVSTLELGDSALYLCASSLGAGREETQYFGPGTRLLVL.

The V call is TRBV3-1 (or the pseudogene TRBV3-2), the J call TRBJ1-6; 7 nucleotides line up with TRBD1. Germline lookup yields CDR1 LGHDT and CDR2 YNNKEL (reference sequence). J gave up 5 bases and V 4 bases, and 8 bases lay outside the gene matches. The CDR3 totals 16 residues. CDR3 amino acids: CASSRLRDRNNSPLHF. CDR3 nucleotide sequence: TGTGCCAGCAGCCGCCTTAGGGACAGAAATAATTCACCCCTCCACTTT.

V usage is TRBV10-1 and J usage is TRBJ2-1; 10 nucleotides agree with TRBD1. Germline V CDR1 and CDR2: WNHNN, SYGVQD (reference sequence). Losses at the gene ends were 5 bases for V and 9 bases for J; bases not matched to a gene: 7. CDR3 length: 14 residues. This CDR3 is CASSPGTGVSEQFF. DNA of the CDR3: TGCGCCAGCAGTCCCGGGACAGGGGTTAGTGAGCAGTTCTTC.

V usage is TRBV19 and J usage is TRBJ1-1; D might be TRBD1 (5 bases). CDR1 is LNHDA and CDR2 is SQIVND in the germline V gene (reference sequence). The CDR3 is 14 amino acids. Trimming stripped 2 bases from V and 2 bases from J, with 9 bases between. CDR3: CASSILRANTEAFF. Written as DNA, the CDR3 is TGTGCCAGTAGTATACTCAGGGCTAACACTGAAGCTTTCTTT.

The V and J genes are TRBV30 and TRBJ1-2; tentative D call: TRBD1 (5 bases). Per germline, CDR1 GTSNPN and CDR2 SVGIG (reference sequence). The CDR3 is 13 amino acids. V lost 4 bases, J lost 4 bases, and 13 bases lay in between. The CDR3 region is CAWNGGVGYGYTF. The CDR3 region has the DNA TGTGCCTGGAACGGAGGGGTGGGCTATGGCTACACCTTC.

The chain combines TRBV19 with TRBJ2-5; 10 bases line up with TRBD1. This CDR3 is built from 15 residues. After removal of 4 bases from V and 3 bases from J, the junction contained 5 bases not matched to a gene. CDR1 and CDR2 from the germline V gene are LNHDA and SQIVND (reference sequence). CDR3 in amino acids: CASSTPTGGKETQYF. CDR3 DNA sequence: TGTGCCAGTAGTACCCCGACAGGGGGCAAAGAGACCCAGTACTTC.

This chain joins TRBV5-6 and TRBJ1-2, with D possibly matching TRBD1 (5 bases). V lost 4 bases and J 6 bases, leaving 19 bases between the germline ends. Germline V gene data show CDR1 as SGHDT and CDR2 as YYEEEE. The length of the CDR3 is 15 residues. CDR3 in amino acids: CASSPHRRGDHGYTF. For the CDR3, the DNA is TGTGCCAGCAGCCCCCATAGGAGGGGAGACCATGGCTACACCTTC. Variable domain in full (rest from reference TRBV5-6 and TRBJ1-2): DAGVTQSPTHLIKTRGQQVTLRCSPKSGHDTVSWYQQALGQGPQFIFQYYEEEERQRGNFPDRFSGHQFPNYSSELNVNALLLGDSALYLCASSPHRRGDHGYTFGSGTRLTVV.

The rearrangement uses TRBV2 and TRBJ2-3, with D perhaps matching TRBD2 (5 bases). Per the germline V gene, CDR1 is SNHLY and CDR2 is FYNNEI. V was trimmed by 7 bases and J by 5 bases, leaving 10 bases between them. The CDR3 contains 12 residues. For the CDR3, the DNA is TGTGCCAGCAAATTGGAGGTAGATACGCAGTATTTT. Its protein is CASKLEVDTQYF.

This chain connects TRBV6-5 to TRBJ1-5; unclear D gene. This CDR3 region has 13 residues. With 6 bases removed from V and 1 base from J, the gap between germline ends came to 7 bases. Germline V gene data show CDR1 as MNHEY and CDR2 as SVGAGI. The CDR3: CASSPLSNQPQHF. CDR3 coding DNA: TGTGCCAGCAGCCCCCTGAGCAATCAGCCCCAGCATTTT.

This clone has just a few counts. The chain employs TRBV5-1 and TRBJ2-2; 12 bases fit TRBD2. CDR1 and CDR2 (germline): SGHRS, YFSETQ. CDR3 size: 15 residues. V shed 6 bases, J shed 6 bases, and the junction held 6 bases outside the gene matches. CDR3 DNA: TGCGCCAGCAACCCCGGGACTAGCGGGTCCGGGGAGCTGTTTTTT. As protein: CASNPGTSGSGELFF.

In nucleotides, the CDR3 is TGTGCCAGCAGACGACAGGGAGAGACTAGGCAGTACGTC. Translated, it gives CASRRQGETRQYV. This chain uses TRBV5-6 with TRBJ2-7; tentative D call: TRBD1 (7 bases). The CDR3 extends over 13 amino acids. CDR1 and CDR2 (germline): SGHDT, YYEEEE. V lost 5 bases and J lost 9, with 18 bases in between.